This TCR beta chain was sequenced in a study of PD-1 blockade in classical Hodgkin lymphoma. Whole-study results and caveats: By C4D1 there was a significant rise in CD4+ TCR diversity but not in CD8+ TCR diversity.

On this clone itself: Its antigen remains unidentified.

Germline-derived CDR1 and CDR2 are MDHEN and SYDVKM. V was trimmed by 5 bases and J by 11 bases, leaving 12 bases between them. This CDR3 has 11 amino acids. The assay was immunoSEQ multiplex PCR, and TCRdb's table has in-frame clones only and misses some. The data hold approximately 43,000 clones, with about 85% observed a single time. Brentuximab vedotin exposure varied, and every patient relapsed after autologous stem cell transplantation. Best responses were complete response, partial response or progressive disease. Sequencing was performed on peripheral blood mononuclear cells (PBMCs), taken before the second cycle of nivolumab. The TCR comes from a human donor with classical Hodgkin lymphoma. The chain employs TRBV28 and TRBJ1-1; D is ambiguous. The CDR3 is CASSPRPSAFF. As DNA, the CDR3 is TGTGCCAGCAGTCCACGGCCGTCGGCTTTCTTT.